This TCR beta chain is from a study of blood T cell repertoires in COVID-19. Individuals aged roughly 18 to 95 years were recruited from 24 US areas. Profiled with immunoSEQ multiplex PCR; TCRdb holds only in-frame clones, not every one. The sample contains 450,000 to 500,000 clones, roughly 90% of which appear only once. This CDR3 spans 13 amino acids. Germline CDR1 and CDR2: SGHRS and YFSETQ. V dropped 0 bases and J dropped 3 bases, with 7 bases sitting between them. Sequencing was done on a sample of PBMCs or T cells enriched from blood (not recorded which). The receptor comes from a woman younger than 30 who had recovered from COVID-19. This sequence joins TRBV5-1 and TRBJ2-7; D not resolved. CDR3 region: CASSLGLDYEQYF. CDR3 DNA sequence: TGCGCCAGCAGCTTGGGACTCGACTACGAGCAGTACTTC. The full variable domain, in which reference TRBV5-1 and TRBJ2-7 provide the parts outside the CDR3, is KAGVTQTPRYLIKTRGQQVTLSCSPISGHRSVSWYQQTPGQGLQFLFEYFSETQRNKGNFPGRFSGRQFSNSRSEMNVSTLELGDSALYLCASSLGLDYEQYFGPGTRLTVT.